This T cell receptor (beta chain) was recovered during a study of blood T cell repertoires in COVID-19. Germline CDR1 and CDR2: LNHDA and SQIVND (reference sequence). The CDR3 loop spans 13 amino acids. Trimming stripped 4 bases from V and 2 bases from J, with 9 bases between. TCRdb's copy holds only in-frame clones and misses some; the assay was immunoSEQ multiplex PCR. The sample holds roughly 280,000 clones, about 87% seen once. The specimen sequenced was PBMCs or T cells enriched from blood (not recorded which). The TCR was taken from a woman between 45 and 65 years old who had recovered from COVID-19. V is TRBV19 and J is TRBJ2-7; tentatively, D is TRBD2 (5 bases). As DNA, the CDR3 is TGTGCCAGTAGTAGGACTGCGACCTACGAGCAGTACTTC. Translation: CASSRTATYEQYF.